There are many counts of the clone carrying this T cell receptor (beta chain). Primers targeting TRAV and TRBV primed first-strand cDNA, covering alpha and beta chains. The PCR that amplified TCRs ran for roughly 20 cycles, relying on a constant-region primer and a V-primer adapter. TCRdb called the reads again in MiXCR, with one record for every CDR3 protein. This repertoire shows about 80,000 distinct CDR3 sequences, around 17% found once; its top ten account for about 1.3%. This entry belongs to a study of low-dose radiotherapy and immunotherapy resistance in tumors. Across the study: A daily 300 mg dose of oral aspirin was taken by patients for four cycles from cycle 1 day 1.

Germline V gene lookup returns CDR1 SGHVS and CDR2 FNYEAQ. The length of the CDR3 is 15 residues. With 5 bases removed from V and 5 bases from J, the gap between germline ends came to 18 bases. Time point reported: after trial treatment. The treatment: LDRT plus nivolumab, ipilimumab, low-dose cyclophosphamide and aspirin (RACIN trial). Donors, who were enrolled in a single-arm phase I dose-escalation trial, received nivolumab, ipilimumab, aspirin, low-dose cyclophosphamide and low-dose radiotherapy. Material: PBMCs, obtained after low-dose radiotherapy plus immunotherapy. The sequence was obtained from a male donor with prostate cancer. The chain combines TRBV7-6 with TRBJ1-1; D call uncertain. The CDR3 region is CASSPMPAGKTEAFF. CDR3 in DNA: TGTGCCAGCAGCCCAATGCCGGCCGGGAAAACTGAAGCTTTCTTT.